This entry is about one T cell receptor beta chain. Its antigen remains undetermined. Per-nucleotide qualities are absent, and no much larger clonotype sits a single base away. These data come from a study of cytomegalovirus exposure and HLA in healthy donors (TCRdb year 2017). Study-level background: An earlier analysis of roughly 500 of the donors reported about 260 Gb of sequence data and approximately 120 million unique TCR beta sequences obtained from around 190 million T cells. About 320 gigabases of sequencing data and some 85 million unique TCR sequences were included in an early release covering 550 to 650 HLA-typed donors. Of the approximately 400 genotyped donors, roughly 80% fell in the genetic ancestry cluster associated with self-reported Caucasian donors. The study was designed to test whether signatures of past pathogen exposure could be identified by cataloging public T cell receptors. Using immunosequencing, the study profiled T cell repertoires from about 650 subjects and related those repertoires to cytomegalovirus serostatus. Along with the roughly 700-subject first cohort, a separate validation cohort of over 90 different subjects was used. To predict cytomegalovirus infection status, the study brought together high-throughput TCR immunosequencing, statistical association of individual TCRs with disease status, and machine learning. In a later analysis, previously published TCR beta repertoires from some 640 donors were re-analyzed and high-resolution HLA genotyping was added so that TCR occurrence patterns could be studied. Rather than using new phenotypic data, the later analysis identified candidate immune exposures from TCR beta sequences and from how often those sequences occurred across donors. To decide whether each TCR beta V gene segment behaved as functional or pseudogenic, an earlier analysis of 587 of the donors relied on high-throughput TCR beta sequencing. Donor age, sex, ethnicity and CMV serostatus were compiled alongside the repertoire data. In a later genetic analysis, genome-wide SNP genotypes for 398 of the 666 donors were used, and that subset was treated as a discovery cohort. All discovery cohort repertoires had been generated using a single sequencing platform. HLA typing covered class I and class II loci at four-digit resolution. The number of donors typed differed by locus, with about 629-630 for A, B, C, DRB1 and DQB1, roughly 520 for DQA1, over 600 for DPA1, and some 450 for DPB1. Several DR-DQ haplotypes were handled as single units for association and clustering because linkage in the cohort was strong. Across roughly 420 genotyped donors of the cohort, an average of about 220,000 unique TCR beta nucleotide sequences per donor were sequenced, and approximately 17% of those sequences were non-productive.

Libraries came from the immunoSEQ multiplex PCR assay. A mixture of 60 forward primers for TCR Vbeta segments and 13 reverse primers for TCR Jbeta segments was used in the multiplex PCR. The CDR3 region of rearranged TCR beta genes was amplified from genomic DNA by a multiplex PCR assay. Amplified TCR beta libraries were sequenced as 87-base-pair reads on the Illumina HiSeq System. As for the authors' bioinformatics: In a later analysis, 70 million to 95 million unique TCR beta chains were counted across the approximately 670 repertoires, and approximately 11 million of these chains were shared by at least two donors. Raw reads were error-corrected and collapsed into unique sequences by a nearest-neighbor algorithm in which closely related sequences were merged to remove PCR and sequencing errors. CDR3 sequences were aligned to IMGT reference sequences to assign V, D and J gene segments. For a sequence to be retained, at least a six-nucleotide match to both a V gene segment and a J gene segment was required. A rearrangement was called productive if the CDR3 had no stop codons and remained in frame with V and J, and every other rearrangement was called non-productive. CDR3 was defined by IMGT convention, running from the second conserved V-encoded cysteine to the conserved J-encoded phenylalanine. The earlier analysis of about 610 of the donors excluded any sequence lacking an unambiguous match to a single V gene segment. An earlier analysis of a few hundred of the donors classified V segments as functional when productive rearrangements were above 56.7% and as segregating when the standard deviation between donors was above 5%. A statistical classification framework was built for diagnosing cytomegalovirus status from the catalog of TCR beta chain sequences. A later analysis assigned V and J genes by comparing TCR nucleotide sequences with IMGT/GENE-DB human TR gene sequences. A later analysis assigned CDR3 sequences and most-parsimonious VDJ recombination scenarios with the TCRdist pipeline. A later analysis defined each TCR beta chain by its CDR3 amino acid sequence plus V-gene family, and excluded reads lacking a unique V-gene family. A later analysis removed over 500 highly shared, low-generation-probability nucleotide sequences to deal with suspected cross-contamination and a sequencing artifact. In a later analysis, a clonal expansion index for each public chain was calculated from normalized within-repertoire ranks of inferred template counts. In a later analysis, generation probabilities were computed with a VDJ recombination model fitted to out-of-frame rearrangements, and the resulting probabilities were checked against IGoR. In a later analysis, hypergeometric tests were used to score TCR-TCR, TCR-HLA and TCR-CMV co-occurrence, with a repertoire-size bias correction applied to TCR pairs. To estimate false discovery rates, a later analysis permuted the HLA or CMV assignments 20 times. In a later analysis, co-occurring TCRs were grouped using DBSCAN, and TCRdist sequence similarity was added for clustering within HLA-allele-positive subsets. Repertoires with fewer than 30,000 or more than 120,000 public chains were left out of co-occurrence clustering, as were about five repertoires with anomalous nucleotide sharing. TCRdb provides this immuneACCESS table in a form limited to in-frame rearrangements. Some clones are lacking; in checked studies, under half of them reflect an unresolved V gene, and why the rest are absent is not known. The DNA was the basis for D and trimming; V, J and clone size are from that table. This sample has around 130,000 clones in its table, and under 90% of those were observed once. The ten largest clones capture 4% of the sample.

Its CDR3 holds 13 amino acids, cysteine through phenylalanine. The only DNA kept is the CDR3, 39 bases in frame from the first base. V ends up 6 bases short and J 5 bases short, with an unmatched junction base count of 4. Per the germline V gene, SGDLS is the CDR1 and YYNGEE is the CDR2. The study at large found these results: While some public TCRs were present in many individuals, most TCR sequences turned up only very rarely across donors. Some IMGT-functional V segments, including TRBV6-2 and TRBV6-3, could not be told apart with the 87-base-pair reads, so those segments were excluded. A further reported finding was that TCR beta sequences accurately predicted the HLA-A and HLA-B alleles for most subjects in the first cohort. In a later analysis, HLA-associated TCR beta chains were found to be more clonally expanded and to have lower generation probabilities than equally common non-associated chains. A later analysis found that TCR association rates varied across HLA loci, with DRB1 alleles showing the most associated TCRs and HLA-C alleles the fewest. A cluster of highly shared sequence variants was judged likely to represent a technical artifact of the sequencing pipeline. V-gene and J-gene trimming of TCR beta chains was associated with a missense DCLRE1C variant in a later genetic analysis, and the association was replicated in an independent cohort. The earlier analysis of 587 of the donors excluded some 16 rarely observed V segments, including chromosome 9 orphons, because counts were too low. Immune exposure information for the cohort was limited to CMV serostatus. Correlated functional status among segregating V segments might be attributable to linkage disequilibrium, but an unknown experimental factor could not be ruled out. According to the authors, the approach could potentially be generalized to other disease states and immunological phenotypes. In vitro tests confirmed that a few of the cytomegalovirus-associated TCR beta chains recognize cytomegalovirus antigens. In a later genetic analysis, fewer N-insertions in productive TCRs were reported among donors in an Asian-associated ancestry cluster than the roughly 700-donor mean. In an earlier analysis of approximately 590 of the donors, most TCR beta V segments appeared in productive rearrangements about 87% or about 30% of the time, broadly matching IMGT annotations. The cohort was sequenced for TCR beta chains only, and without alpha or paired-chain data the features that could be detected were limited. A later analysis reported that several top co-occurrence clusters appeared linked to parvovirus B19, influenza, CMV and Epstein-Barr virus. In a later analysis, some 17,000 TCR beta sequences were associated with specific HLA alleles at a false discovery rate of 0.05. Because HLA typing was unavailable for some donors at each locus, only the typed subset was used in association tests. Most CMV-associated TCR beta chains appeared to be HLA-restricted in a later analysis, and the HLA associations seemed to be driven largely by CMV exposure. Sequencing depth was assumed to be roughly uniform across donors in the presence/absence analyses, though that assumption may not hold. A total of 150 or so TCR beta chains were listed by the study as associated with cytomegalovirus. When HLA alleles, especially DR and DQ, strongly co-occurred, TCR associations were difficult to assign to individual alleles. The classifier was reported to diagnose cytomegalovirus status with high specificity and sensitivity in both the original and validation cohorts.

The cohort consisted of some 730 healthy bone marrow donors. Cohort members were all nominally healthy when sampled, although unrecorded immune exposures were likely present. The donor was CMV seronegative and belonged to the group of 350 to 400 seronegative cohort members. A peripheral blood sample was collected from each donor, and TCR beta sequencing was performed on peripheral blood mononuclear cells. The Qiagen DNeasy Blood Extraction Kit was used to extract genomic DNA from the blood cell samples. Here the chain combines TRBV9 and TRBJ2-1, and TRBD2 matches 8 of the central bases. The sequenced sample consisted of PBMCs. This sequence originates from a woman between 40 and 55 years old in good health and CMV-seronegative. The sequence in DNA is TGTGCCAGCAACGCGGGAGGACACAATGAGCAGTTCTTC. This encodes CASNAGGHNEQFF.